Shown below are 11 T cell receptor beta chains from a single sample sequenced in a study of blood T cell repertoires in COVID-19. The repertoire was sequenced with immunoSEQ multiplex PCR; TCRdb's copy has only in-frame clones and lacks some. The top ten hold 2% to 2.5% of the sample, which has roughly 410,000 clones, over 75% seen once. Sequenced material: peripheral blood. These receptors came from a woman aged 55 to 70 with COVID-19, enrolled during active disease.

The chain couples TRBV3-1 (or the pseudogene TRBV3-2) to TRBJ1-1; D call uncertain. The CDR3 spans 13 residues. The V gene's germline CDR1 is LGHDT and CDR2 YNNKEL (reference sequence). Trimming took off 4 bases at V and 8 bases at J, with 14 bases between the two ends. CDR3 sequence reads: CASSRTEPREAFF. In nucleotides, the CDR3 is TGTGCCAGCAGCCGTACAGAACCCCGGGAAGCTTTCTTT.

The genes are TRBV28 and TRBJ1-4; D gene unclear. CDR3 length: 14 amino acids. Germline V gene data show CDR1 as MDHEN and CDR2 as SYDVKM. V was trimmed by 4 bases and J by 0 bases, leaving 6 bases between them. The CDR3 region has the DNA TGTGCCAGCAGTTACCGGGCAACTAATGAAAAACTGTTTTTT. The encoded protein is CASSYRATNEKLFF. The full variable domain, with the rest looked up from reference TRBV28 and TRBJ1-4, is DVKVTQSSRYLVKRTGEKVFLECVQDMDHENMFWYRQDPGLGLRLIYFSYDVKMKEKGDIPEGYSVSREKKERFSLILESASTNQTSMYLCASSYRATNEKLFFGSGTQLSVL.

The chain carries TRBV3-1 (or the pseudogene TRBV3-2) and TRBJ2-2; D call uncertain. The CDR3 has 14 residues. Germline CDR1 LGHDT, CDR2 YNNKEL (reference sequence). The V end was cut by 4 bases, the J end by 3 bases, with 9 bases between. CDR3 DNA sequence: TGTGCCAGCAGCCCCCTCGAGGACACCGGGGAGCTGTTTTTT. Translation gives CASSPLEDTGELFF.

This clone came up a few times. This chain connects TRBV5-6 to TRBJ2-7, with D uncertain. Trimming took 4 bases from V and 6 from J, leaving 20 bases between them. Germline CDR1 and CDR2: SGHDT and YYEEEE. The CDR3 is 15 amino acids. The CDR3 loop is CASSEHPPGTSEQYF. CDR3 DNA sequence: TGTGCCAGCAGCGAACACCCCCCGGGTACGAGCGAGCAGTACTTC.

Regarding this clone: The same CDR3 is also encoded by other DNA sequences in this sample. The J gene is TRBJ1-5, the V gene TRBV19, with TRBD1 identical over 8 bases. CDR1 is LNHDA, CDR2 SQIVND, per germline (reference sequence). Losses at the gene ends were 1 base for V and 4 bases for J; bases not matched to a gene: 3. The CDR3 totals 15 residues. This chain's CDR3 is CASSIGTGRNQPQHF. The CDR3 DNA follows: TGTGCCAGTAGTATAGGGACAGGGAGAAATCAGCCCCAGCATTTT.

CDR3 loop: CSAPVPYGYTF. CDR3 nucleotide sequence: TGCAGTGCCCCGGTTCCGTATGGCTACACCTTC. J is TRBJ1-2 and V is TRBV20-1; no firm D call. CDR1 is DFQATT and CDR2 is SNEGSKA in the germline V gene (reference sequence). The V gene lost 6 bases and the J gene lost 5 bases, with 10 bases spanning the gap. The CDR3 spans 11 residues.

The CDR3 protein is CASSPLGGGIDTQYF. The CDR3 DNA sequence: TGTGCCAGCAGCCCGCTTGGGGGGGGGATAGATACGCAGTATTTT. J is TRBJ2-3 and V is TRBV7-8, with 7 bases matching TRBD2. Trimming removed 5 bases from V and 5 bases from J; junction bases left unmatched: 10. CDR1 is SGHVS, CDR2 FQNEAQ, per germline. This CDR3 is 15 amino acids long.

The V and J genes are TRBV30 and TRBJ1-4; TRBD1 agrees at 7 bases. The V gene end was trimmed by 0 bases and the J gene end by 5 bases; junction bases not matched to a gene: 9. This CDR3 is built from 16 residues. Per germline, CDR1 GTSNPN and CDR2 SVGIG (reference sequence). CDR3: CAWSVWRTGVNEKLFF. CDR3 DNA: TGTGCCTGGAGTGTCTGGCGGACAGGAGTAAATGAAAAACTGTTTTTT.

The chain carries TRBV24-1 and TRBJ1-5; tentatively, D is TRBD1 (5 bases). Germline-derived CDR1 and CDR2 are KGHDR and SFDVKD. Trimming left V 0 bases short and J 2 bases short, with 16 bases between. CDR3 length: 18 residues. CDR3 coding DNA: TGTGCCACCAGTGATTTGAGGCAGGGAGGGAGCGGCAATCAGCCCCAGCATTTT. It is translated as CATSDLRQGGSGNQPQHF.

The CDR3 is CATFGGGTYSYNEQFF. The CDR3, as DNA: TGTGCCACATTTGGCGGGGGGACTTATTCCTACAATGAGCAGTTCTTC. This chain connects TRBV5-5 to TRBJ2-1; 8 nucleotides align to TRBD2. The CDR3 has 16 amino acids. The germline CDR1 and CDR2 sequences are SGHKS and YYEKEE (reference sequence). With 9 bases clipped from V and 1 base from J, the junction kept 12 bases outside the gene matches.

The CDR3 region has the DNA TGTGCCACCAGTGCCGGGCGGGGGGGCCAAGAGACCCAGTACTTC. Amino acids: CATSAGRGGQETQYF. The chain joins TRBV24-1 to TRBJ2-5, with TRBD2 matching 9 bases. The CDR3 runs to 15 residues. CDR1 is KGHDR, CDR2 SFDVKD, per germline. V was pared by 5 bases and J by 1 base, with 4 bases of the junction left unmatched.